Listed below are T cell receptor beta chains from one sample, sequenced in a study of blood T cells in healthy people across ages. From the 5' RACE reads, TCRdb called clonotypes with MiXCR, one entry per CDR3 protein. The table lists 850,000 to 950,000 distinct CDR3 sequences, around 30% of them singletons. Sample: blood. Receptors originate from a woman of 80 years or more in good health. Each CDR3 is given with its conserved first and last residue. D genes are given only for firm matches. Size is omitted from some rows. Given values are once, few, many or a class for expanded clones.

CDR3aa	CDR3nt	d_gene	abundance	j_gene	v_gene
CAGSRRITNTEAFF	TGTGCCGGCAGCCGACGGATTACTAACACTGAAGCTTTCTTT	NA	NA	TRBJ1-1	TRBV6-2/TRBV6-3
CAWSEWKETQYF	TGTGCCTGGAGTGAATGGAAAGAGACCCAGTACTTC	NA	few	TRBJ2-5	TRBV30
CASSSNGRNTEAFF	TGTGCCAGCAGCTCAAACGGGAGAAACACTGAAGCTTTCTTT	NA	NA	TRBJ1-1	TRBV7-2
CATKLWEESHEQYF	TGCGCCACCAAACTGTGGGAGGAGTCCCACGAGCAGTACTTC	NA	NA	TRBJ2-7	TRBV6-5
CASSLEPIAYEQYF	TGTGCCAGCAGCTTGGAGCCGATTGCCTACGAGCAGTACTTC	NA	many	TRBJ2-7	TRBV11-2
CASSQDGRRGNEKLFF	TGTGCCAGCAGCCAAGATGGTCGCAGGGGGAATGAAAAACTGTTTTTT	TRBD1	few	TRBJ1-4	TRBV3-1
CASRLQSGLSGYGYTF	TGTGCCAGCAGATTGCAATCGGGTCTCAGCGGCTATGGCTACACCTTC	NA	few	TRBJ1-2	TRBV27
CASIESEAASYGYTF	TGTGCCAGCATTGAGTCGGAGGCCGCCTCCTATGGCTACACCTTC	NA	many	TRBJ1-2	TRBV2
CASSQDRDGPNYGYTF	TGCGCCAGCAGCCAAGATCGGGACGGACCTAACTATGGCTACACCTTC	NA	NA	TRBJ1-2	TRBV4-1
CASSSGRNRYQETQYF	TGTGCCAGCAGCTCCGGCCGAAACCGGTACCAAGAGACCCAGTACTTC	NA	many	TRBJ2-5	TRBV5-6
CASSQPMTEANYGYTF	TGTGCCAGCAGCCAACCCATGACAGAAGCGAACTATGGCTACACCTTC	NA	NA	TRBJ1-2	TRBV3-1
CASSEETGRTYGYTF	TGTGCCAGCAGCGAAGAGACAGGGCGTACCTATGGCTACACCTTC	TRBD1	many	TRBJ1-2	TRBV9
CASSLPSGGRGETQYF	TGTGCCAGCAGCTTACCCAGCGGGGGACGTGGGGAGACCCAGTACTTC	TRBD2	many	TRBJ2-5	TRBV7-9
CASSYSNKGSAFF	TGTGCCAGCAGTTACTCGAACAAGGGGTCCGCTTTCTTT	NA	few	TRBJ1-1	TRBV6-5
CASSPRTTVAEELFF	TGTGCCAGCAGCCCCCGGACTACAGTCGCCGAGGAGCTGTTTTTT	NA	NA	TRBJ2-2	TRBV7-2
CASSPRYGPQGTQYF	TGTGCCAGCAGTCCTAGGTACGGCCCCCAGGGGACCCAGTACTTC	NA	many	TRBJ2-5	TRBV12-3/TRBV12-4
CASSPRHATDKETQYF	TGTGCCAGCAGCCCGCGACACGCCACCGACAAAGAGACCCAGTACTTC	NA	many	TRBJ2-5	TRBV21-1
CAISEGGEQFF	TGTGCCATCAGTGAGGGGGGTGAGCAGTTCTTC	NA	many	TRBJ2-1	TRBV10-3
CASSLKTGSEQFF	TGTGCCAGCAGTCTCAAGACTGGCAGTGAGCAGTTCTTC	NA	many	TRBJ2-1	TRBV12-3/TRBV12-4
CASSPQGYEQFF	TGTGCCAGCAGCCCCCAGGGCTATGAGCAGTTCTTC	NA	many	TRBJ2-1	TRBV7-9
CASSARPTPYNSPLHF	TGTGCCAGCAGCGCCCGACCGACACCTTATAATTCACCCCTCCACTTT	NA	many	TRBJ1-6	TRBV7-9
CASSLAVGQPRHF	TGTGCCAGCAGCTTAGCGGTTGGGCAGCCCCGGCATTTT	NA	NA	TRBJ1-5	TRBV7-2
CASCLNSGANVLTF	TGCGCCAGCTGCCTGAACTCTGGGGCCAACGTCCTGACTTTC	NA	NA	TRBJ2-6	TRBV5-1
CASSYGGVSNQLQHF	TGTGCCAGCAGTTACGGCGGAGTGAGCAATCAGCTCCAGCATTTT	NA	NA	TRBJ1-5	TRBV6-8
CASSLGVRSTNEKLFF	TGCGCCAGCAGCTTGGGTGTCAGGTCAACTAATGAAAAACTGTTTTTT	NA	many	TRBJ1-4	TRBV5-1
CASSLQGSGVASEQYF	TGCGCCAGCAGCTTGCAAGGATCAGGGGTGGCGAGCGAGCAGTACTTC	NA	NA	TRBJ2-7	TRBV5-1
CASSPRSGANALTF	TGTGCCAGCAGTCCCCGGTCTGGGGCCAACGCCCTGACTTTC	NA	NA	TRBJ2-6	TRBV27
CASSQLMMGRGLNTEAFF	TGTGCCAGCAGCCAACTCATGATGGGCCGAGGTCTGAACACTGAAGCTTTCTTT	NA	many	TRBJ1-1	TRBV7-6
CSVPLRREKLFF	TGCAGCGTACCCTTGAGGCGTGAAAAACTGTTTTTT	NA	few	TRBJ1-4	TRBV29-1
CASSPKKGLDEQFF	TGCGCCAGCAGCCCCAAGAAGGGACTAGATGAGCAGTTCTTC	TRBD2	many	TRBJ2-1	TRBV4-1
CASSLSGTGSGANALTF	TGTGCCAGCAGTCTCTCCGGGACAGGGTCTGGGGCCAACGCCCTGACTTTC	TRBD1	NA	TRBJ2-6	TRBV13
CASRPGLFSSGANVLTF	TGTGCCAGCAGACCCGGGCTCTTTTCATCTGGGGCCAACGTCCTGACTTTC	NA	many	TRBJ2-6	TRBV7-9
CASSQDPPGGRNSPLHF	TGCGCCAGCAGCCAAGATCCCCCCGGGGGACGTAATTCACCCCTCCACTTT	NA	many	TRBJ1-6	TRBV4-3
CASSTTSGGRGDTQYF	TGCGCCAGCAGCACGACTAGCGGGGGGCGCGGAGATACGCAGTATTTT	TRBD2	many	TRBJ2-3	TRBV5-1
CASSPDTPYEQYF	TGTGCCAGCAGCCCGGACACACCCTACGAGCAGTACTTC	NA	many	TRBJ2-7	TRBV7-2
CASSFTFLETNNEQFF	TGCGCCAGCAGCTTTACTTTCCTAGAGACTAACAATGAGCAGTTCTTC	NA	many	TRBJ2-1	TRBV5-1
CASSYSTVNEQYF	TGTGCCAGCAGTTACTCGACGGTAAACGAGCAGTACTTC	NA	many	TRBJ2-7	TRBV6-5
CSGASGLNTGELFF	TGCAGTGGGGCTAGCGGCTTGAACACCGGGGAGCTGTTTTTT	TRBD2	few	TRBJ2-2	TRBV20-1
CASRDRYTEAFF	TGTGCCAGCAGGGACAGATACACTGAAGCTTTCTTT	NA	few	TRBJ1-1	TRBV25-1
CASTTTANTDTQYF	TGTGCCAGCACGACGACAGCTAACACAGATACGCAGTATTTT	NA	few	TRBJ2-3	TRBV7-9
CASSLVPHMNTEAFF	TGCGCCAGCAGCTTGGTTCCACACATGAACACTGAAGCTTTCTTT	NA	few	TRBJ1-1	TRBV5-1
CASSLDGPYEQYF	TGTGCCAGCAGCTTAGATGGACCCTACGAGCAGTACTTC	NA	many	TRBJ2-7	TRBV7-2
CSAIVWDRGLSNEKLFF	TGCAGTGCTATCGTCTGGGACAGGGGTCTGAGTAATGAAAAACTGTTTTTT	TRBD1	few	TRBJ1-4	TRBV20-1
CASSLNGGTSYGYTF	TGTGCCAGCAGTTTAAACGGGGGAACGTCCTATGGCTACACCTTC	NA	NA	TRBJ1-2	TRBV28
CSARATSGGAGETQYF	TGCAGTGCTAGAGCGACTAGCGGGGGGGCGGGAGAGACCCAGTACTTC	TRBD2	NA	TRBJ2-5	TRBV20-1
CASSLQTGGQETQYF	TGCGCCAGCAGCTTGCAAACCGGGGGCCAAGAGACCCAGTACTTC	NA	NA	TRBJ2-5	TRBV5-1
CASRPQGSTGELFF	TGTGCCAGCAGACCACAGGGGAGCACCGGGGAGCTGTTTTTT	TRBD1	few	TRBJ2-2	TRBV7-9
CASSQYGTPNTEAFF	TGTGCCAGCAGCCAGTACGGGACTCCGAACACTGAAGCTTTCTTT	NA	NA	TRBJ1-1	TRBV3-1
CASSLQGDLGNEQFF	TGTGCCAGCAGTTTGCAGGGGGACTTAGGCAATGAGCAGTTCTTC	NA	few	TRBJ2-1	TRBV6-1
CASSPGTGVPSTNEKLYF	TGTGCCAGCAGTCCCGGGACAGGGGTACCCTCAACTAATGAAAAACTGTATTTT	TRBD1	NA	TRBJ2-3	TRBV6-1
CASRSTGGVVTDTQYF	TGTGCCAGCAGGTCAACAGGGGGGGTGGTCACAGATACGCAGTATTTT	NA	NA	TRBJ2-3	TRBV12-3/TRBV12-4
CASSMRGQSYEQYF	TGTGCCAGCAGTATGAGGGGACAATCCTACGAGCAGTACTTC	NA	many	TRBJ2-7	TRBV14
CASSTTGRNEKLFF	TGTGCCAGCTCAACCACGGGTCGTAATGAAAAACTGTTTTTT	NA	few	TRBJ1-4	TRBV18
CASSQGGLGLAVYEQYF	TGTGCCAGCAGCCAAGGAGGCCTTGGCCTAGCGGTTTACGAGCAGTACTTC	TRBD2	many	TRBJ2-7	TRBV4-2
CASSRSGADNSPLHF	TGCGCCAGCAGCCGATCAGGGGCGGATAATTCACCCCTCCACTTT	NA	NA	TRBJ1-6	TRBV5-1